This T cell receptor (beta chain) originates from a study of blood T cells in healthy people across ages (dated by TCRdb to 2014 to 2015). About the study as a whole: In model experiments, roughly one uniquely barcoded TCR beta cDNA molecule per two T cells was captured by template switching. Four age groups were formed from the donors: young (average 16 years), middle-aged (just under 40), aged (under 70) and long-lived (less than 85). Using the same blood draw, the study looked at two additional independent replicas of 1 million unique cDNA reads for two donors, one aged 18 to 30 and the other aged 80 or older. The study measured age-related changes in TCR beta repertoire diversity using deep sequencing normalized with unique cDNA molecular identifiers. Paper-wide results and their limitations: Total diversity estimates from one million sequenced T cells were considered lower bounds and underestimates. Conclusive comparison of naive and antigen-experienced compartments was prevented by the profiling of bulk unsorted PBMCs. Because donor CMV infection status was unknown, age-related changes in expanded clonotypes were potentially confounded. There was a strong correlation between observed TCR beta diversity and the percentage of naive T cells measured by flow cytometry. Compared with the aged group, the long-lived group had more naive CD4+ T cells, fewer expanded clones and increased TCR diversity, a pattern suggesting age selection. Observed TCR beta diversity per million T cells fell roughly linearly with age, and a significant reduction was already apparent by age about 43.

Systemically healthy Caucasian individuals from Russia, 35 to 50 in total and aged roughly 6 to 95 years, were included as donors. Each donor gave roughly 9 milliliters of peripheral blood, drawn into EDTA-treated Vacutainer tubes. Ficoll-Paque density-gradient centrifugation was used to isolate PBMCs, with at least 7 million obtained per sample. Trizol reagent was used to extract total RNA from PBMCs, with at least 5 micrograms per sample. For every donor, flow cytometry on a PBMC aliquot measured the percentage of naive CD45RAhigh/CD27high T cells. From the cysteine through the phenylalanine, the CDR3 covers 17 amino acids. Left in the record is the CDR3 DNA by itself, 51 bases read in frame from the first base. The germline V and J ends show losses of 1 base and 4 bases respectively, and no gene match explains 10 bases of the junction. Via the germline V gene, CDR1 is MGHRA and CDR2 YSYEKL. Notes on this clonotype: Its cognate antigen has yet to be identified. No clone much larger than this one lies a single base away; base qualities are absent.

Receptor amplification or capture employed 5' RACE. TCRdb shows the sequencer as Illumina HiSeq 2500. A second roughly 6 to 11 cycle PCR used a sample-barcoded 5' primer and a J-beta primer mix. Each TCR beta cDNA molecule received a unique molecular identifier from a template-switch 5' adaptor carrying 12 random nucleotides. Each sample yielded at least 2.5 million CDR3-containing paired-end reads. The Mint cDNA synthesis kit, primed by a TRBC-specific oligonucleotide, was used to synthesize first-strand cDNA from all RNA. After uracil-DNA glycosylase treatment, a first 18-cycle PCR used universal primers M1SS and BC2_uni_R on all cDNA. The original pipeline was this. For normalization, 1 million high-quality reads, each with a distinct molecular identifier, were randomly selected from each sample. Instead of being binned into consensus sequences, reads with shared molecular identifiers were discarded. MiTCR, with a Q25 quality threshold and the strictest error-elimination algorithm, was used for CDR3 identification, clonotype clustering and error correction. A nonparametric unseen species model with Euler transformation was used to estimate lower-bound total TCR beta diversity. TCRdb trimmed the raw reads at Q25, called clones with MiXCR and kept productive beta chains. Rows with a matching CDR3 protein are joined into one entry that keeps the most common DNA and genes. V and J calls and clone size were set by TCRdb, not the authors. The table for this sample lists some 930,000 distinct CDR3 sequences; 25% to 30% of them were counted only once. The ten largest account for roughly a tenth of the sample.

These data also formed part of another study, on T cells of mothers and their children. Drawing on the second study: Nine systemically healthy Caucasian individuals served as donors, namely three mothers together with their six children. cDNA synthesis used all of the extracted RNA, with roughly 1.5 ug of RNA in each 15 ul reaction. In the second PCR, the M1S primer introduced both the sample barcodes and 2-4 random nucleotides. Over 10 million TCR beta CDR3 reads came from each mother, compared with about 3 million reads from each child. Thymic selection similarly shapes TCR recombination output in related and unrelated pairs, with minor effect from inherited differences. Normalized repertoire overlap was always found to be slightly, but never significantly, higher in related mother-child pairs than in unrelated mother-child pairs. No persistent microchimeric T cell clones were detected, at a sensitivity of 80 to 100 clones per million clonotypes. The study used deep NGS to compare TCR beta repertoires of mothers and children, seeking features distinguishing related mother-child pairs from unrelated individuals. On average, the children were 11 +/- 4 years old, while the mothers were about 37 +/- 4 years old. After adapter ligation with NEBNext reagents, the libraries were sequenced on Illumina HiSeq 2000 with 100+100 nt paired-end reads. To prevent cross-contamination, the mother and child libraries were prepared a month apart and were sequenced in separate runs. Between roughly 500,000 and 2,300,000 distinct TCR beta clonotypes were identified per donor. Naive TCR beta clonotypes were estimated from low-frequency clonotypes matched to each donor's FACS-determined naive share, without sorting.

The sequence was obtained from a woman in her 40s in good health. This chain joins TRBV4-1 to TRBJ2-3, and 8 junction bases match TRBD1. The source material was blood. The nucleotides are TGCGCCAGCAGCCAAGGACGCGCAGGGGGCGACGCAGATACGCAGTATTTT. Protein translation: CASSQGRAGGDADTQYF.